This T cell receptor beta chain was found in a study of blood T cell repertoires in COVID-19. The germline gives CDR1 SGHTA, CDR2 FQGNSA. The trim removed 7 bases at V and 7 bases at J, leaving 11 bases unmatched. The CDR3 runs to 16 residues. The table lists this clone with a few counts. The protocol was immunoSEQ multiplex PCR, while the TCRdb copy is restricted to in-frame clones and leaves out a portion. The sample has 200,000 to 250,000 clones, around 82% seen once. What was sequenced was peripheral blood. The sequence came from a woman aged 70 to 79 with acute or convalescent COVID-19. The genes are TRBV7-2 and TRBJ1-6; 9 positions agree with TRBD1. For the CDR3, the DNA is TGTGCCAGCATCTCTACAGGGGGCGCAGGCAATTCACCCCTCCACTTT. Translating gives CASISTGGAGNSPLHF.